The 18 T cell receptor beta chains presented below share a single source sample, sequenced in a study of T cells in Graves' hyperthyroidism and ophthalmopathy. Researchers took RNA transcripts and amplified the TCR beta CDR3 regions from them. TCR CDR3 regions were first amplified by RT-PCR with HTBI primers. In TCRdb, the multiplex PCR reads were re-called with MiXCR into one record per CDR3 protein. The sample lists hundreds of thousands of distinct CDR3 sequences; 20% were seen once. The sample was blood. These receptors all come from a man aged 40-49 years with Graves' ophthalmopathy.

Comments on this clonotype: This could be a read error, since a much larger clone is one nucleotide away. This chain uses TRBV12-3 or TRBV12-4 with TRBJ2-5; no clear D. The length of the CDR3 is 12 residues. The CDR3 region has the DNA TGTGCCAACAGTTTAGGCCAGCCCGGACAGTACTTC. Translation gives CANSLGQPGQYF.

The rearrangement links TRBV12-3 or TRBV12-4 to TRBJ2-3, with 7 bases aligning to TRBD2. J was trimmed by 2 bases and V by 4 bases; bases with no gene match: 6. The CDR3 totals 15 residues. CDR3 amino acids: CASSSGGGVTDTQYF. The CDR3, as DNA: TGTGCCAGCAGTTCGGGGGGAGGCGTCACAGATACGCAGTATTTT.

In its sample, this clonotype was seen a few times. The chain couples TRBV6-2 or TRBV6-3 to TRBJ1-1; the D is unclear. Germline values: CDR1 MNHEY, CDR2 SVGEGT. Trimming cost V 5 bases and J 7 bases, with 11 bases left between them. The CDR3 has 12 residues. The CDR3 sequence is CASSTTLSEAFF. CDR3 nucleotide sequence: TGTGCCAGCAGTACAACCTTGAGTGAAGCTTTCTTT.

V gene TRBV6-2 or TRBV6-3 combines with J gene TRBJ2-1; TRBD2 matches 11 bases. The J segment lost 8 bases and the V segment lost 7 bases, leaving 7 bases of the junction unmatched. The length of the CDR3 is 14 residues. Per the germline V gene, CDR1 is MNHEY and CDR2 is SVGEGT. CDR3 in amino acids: CASKIAGGHDEQFF. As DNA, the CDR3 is TGTGCCAGCAAGATAGCGGGGGGGCACGATGAGCAGTTCTTC.

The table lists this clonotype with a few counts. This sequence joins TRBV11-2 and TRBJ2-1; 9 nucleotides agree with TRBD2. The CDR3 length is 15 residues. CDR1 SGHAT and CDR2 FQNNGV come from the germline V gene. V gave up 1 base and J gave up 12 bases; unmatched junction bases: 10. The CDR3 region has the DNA TGTGCCAGCAGCTTAGGAGCGGGAGGTCAGGAGGGGCAGTTCTTC. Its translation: CASSLGAGGQEGQFF.

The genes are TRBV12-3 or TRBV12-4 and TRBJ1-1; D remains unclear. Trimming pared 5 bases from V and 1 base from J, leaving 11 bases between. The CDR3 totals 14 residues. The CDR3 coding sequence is TGTGCCAGCAGTCGATCTCCCTGGAACACTGAAGCTTTCTTT. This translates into CASSRSPWNTEAFF.

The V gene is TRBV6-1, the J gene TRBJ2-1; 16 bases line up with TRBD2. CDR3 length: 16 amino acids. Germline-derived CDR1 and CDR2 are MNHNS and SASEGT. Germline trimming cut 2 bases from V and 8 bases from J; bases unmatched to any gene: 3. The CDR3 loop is CASSEQGLAGGDEQFF. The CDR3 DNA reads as TGTGCCAGCAGTGAACAGGGACTAGCGGGGGGGGATGAGCAGTTCTTC.

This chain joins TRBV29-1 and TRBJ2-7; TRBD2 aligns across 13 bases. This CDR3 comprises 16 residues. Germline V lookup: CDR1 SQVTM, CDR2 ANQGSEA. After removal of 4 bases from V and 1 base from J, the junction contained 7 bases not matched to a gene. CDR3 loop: CSVVGLAGVGSYEQYF. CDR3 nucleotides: TGCAGCGTTGTCGGACTAGCGGGAGTAGGGTCCTACGAGCAGTACTTC.

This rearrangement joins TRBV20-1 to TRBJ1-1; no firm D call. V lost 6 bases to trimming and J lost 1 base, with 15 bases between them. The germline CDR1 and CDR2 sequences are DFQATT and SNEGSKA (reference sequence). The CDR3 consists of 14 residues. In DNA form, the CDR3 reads TGCAGTGCCGCTCACGGGGTATCGAACACTGAAGCTTTCTTT. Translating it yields CSAAHGVSNTEAFF.

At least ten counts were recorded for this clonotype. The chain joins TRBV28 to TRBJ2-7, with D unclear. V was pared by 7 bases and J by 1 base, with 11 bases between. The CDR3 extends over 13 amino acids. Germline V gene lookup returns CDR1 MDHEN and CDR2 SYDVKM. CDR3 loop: CASIGVGSYEQYF. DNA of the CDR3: TGTGCCAGCATCGGAGTAGGGTCCTACGAGCAGTACTTC.

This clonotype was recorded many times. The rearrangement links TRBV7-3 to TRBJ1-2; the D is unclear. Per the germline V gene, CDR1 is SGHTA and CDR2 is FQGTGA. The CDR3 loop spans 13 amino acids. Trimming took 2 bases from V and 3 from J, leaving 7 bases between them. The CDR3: CASSLPGDYGYTF. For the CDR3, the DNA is TGTGCCAGCAGCTTACCGGGAGACTATGGCTACACCTTC.

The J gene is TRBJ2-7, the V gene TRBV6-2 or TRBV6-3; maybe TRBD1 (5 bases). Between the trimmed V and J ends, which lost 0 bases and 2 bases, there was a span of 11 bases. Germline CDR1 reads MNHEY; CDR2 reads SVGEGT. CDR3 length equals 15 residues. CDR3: CASSYSATATYEQYF. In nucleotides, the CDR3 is TGTGCCAGCAGTTACTCGGCGACAGCCACCTACGAGCAGTACTTC.

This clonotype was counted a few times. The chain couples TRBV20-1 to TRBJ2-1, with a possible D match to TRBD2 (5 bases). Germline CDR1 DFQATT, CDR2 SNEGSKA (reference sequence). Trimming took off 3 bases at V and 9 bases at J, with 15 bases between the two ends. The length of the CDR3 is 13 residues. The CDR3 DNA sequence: TGCAGTGCTAGTGGAACTAGGGTTGCTGAGCAGTTCTTC. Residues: CSASGTRVAEQFF.

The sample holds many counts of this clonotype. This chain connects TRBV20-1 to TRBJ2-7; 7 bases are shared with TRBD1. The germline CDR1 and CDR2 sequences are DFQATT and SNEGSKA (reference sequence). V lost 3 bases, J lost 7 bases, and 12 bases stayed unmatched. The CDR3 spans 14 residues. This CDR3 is CSARSTGPTGEQYF. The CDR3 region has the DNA TGCAGTGCTAGGTCGACAGGGCCTACGGGGGAGCAGTACTTC.

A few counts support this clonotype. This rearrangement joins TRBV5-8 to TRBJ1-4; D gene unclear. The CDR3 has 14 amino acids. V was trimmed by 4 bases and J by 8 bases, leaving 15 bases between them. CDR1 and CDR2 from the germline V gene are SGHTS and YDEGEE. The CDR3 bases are TGTGCCAGCAGCGGGCGGGGTACAGTAGAAAAACTGTTTTTT. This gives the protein CASSGRGTVEKLFF.

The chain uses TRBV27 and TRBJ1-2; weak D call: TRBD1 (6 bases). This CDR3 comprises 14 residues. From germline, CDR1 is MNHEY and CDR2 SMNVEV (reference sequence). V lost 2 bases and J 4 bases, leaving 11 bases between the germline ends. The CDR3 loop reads CASSLNRALYGYTF. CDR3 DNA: TGTGCCAGCAGTTTAAACAGGGCCCTCTATGGCTACACCTTC.

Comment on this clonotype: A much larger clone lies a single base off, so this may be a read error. CDR3 in DNA: TGTGCCGGCAGCTTAAGCCTAGGACAGGGATTTACCATGAACACTGAAGCTTTCTTT. Amino acids: CAGSLSLGQGFTMNTEAFF. The rearrangement links TRBV7-9 to TRBJ1-1; 8 nucleotides line up with TRBD1. The CDR3 contains 19 residues. From germline, CDR1 is SEHNR and CDR2 FQNEAQ (reference sequence).

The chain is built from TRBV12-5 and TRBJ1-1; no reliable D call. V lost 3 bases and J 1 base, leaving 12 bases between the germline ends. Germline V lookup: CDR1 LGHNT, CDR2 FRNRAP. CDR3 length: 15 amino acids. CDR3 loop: CASGFSGRRNTEAFF. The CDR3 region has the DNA TGTGCTAGTGGTTTCTCCGGTAGGCGGAACACTGAAGCTTTCTTT. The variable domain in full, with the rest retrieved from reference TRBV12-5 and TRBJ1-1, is DARVTQTPRHKVTEMGQEVTMRCQPILGHNTVFWYRQTMMQGLELLAYFRNRAPLDDSGMPKDRFSAEMPDATLATLKIQPSEPRDSAVYFCASGFSGRRNTEAFFGQGTRLTVV.